These 28 T cell receptor beta chains were all obtained from the same sample, sequenced in a study of radiotherapy plus CTLA-4 blockade in lung cancer. The assay was immunoSEQ multiplex PCR, and TCRdb's table has in-frame clones only and misses some. Seen here are approximately 41,000 clones, approximately 70% observed once, and the top ten hold roughly 10%. This specimen was peripheral blood, taken from a patient treated with radiotherapy plus ipilimumab. The receptors were sampled from a human donor with non-small cell lung cancer who had stable disease on radiotherapy plus ipilimumab.

The J gene is TRBJ2-5, the V gene TRBV5-1; TRBD2 is a possible D gene (5 bases). The CDR3 runs 18 residues. Trimming shortened V by 0 bases and J by 5 bases, and 23 bases separated the two germline ends. From germline, CDR1 is SGHRS and CDR2 YFSETQ. CDR3 in amino acids: CASSLGAMAGLVGETQYF. The CDR3 region has the DNA TGCGCCAGCAGCTTGGGAGCTATGGCGGGTCTCGTAGGGGAGACCCAGTACTTC.

V gene TRBV19 combines with J gene TRBJ1-1; a possible D gene is TRBD1 (6 bases). Germline loops: CDR1 LNHDA, CDR2 SQIVND (reference sequence). V was trimmed by 5 bases and J by 0 bases, leaving 13 bases between them. This CDR3 is 15 amino acids long. The CDR3 DNA reads TGTGCCAGTAGTCCTAACAGGGCGGTGAACACTGAAGCTTTCTTT. Translating gives CASSPNRAVNTEAFF.

The V call is TRBV12-5, the J call TRBJ1-1; 7 positions agree with TRBD1. The CDR3 contains 13 residues. Germline V lookup: CDR1 LGHNT, CDR2 FRNRAP. With V trimmed by 8 bases and J by 6 bases, 9 bases remained unmatched. The CDR3 bases are TGTGCTAGTCGACAGGGAACGTTCGCTGAAGCTTTCTTT. Translating it yields CASRQGTFAEAFF.

To note about this clone: One junction end disagrees with the germline gene, perhaps due to a read error. This sequence joins TRBV7-9 and TRBJ2-3, with TRBD2 matching over 11 bases. Germline V CDR1 and CDR2: SEHNR, FQNEAQ (reference sequence). The CDR3 loop spans 14 amino acids. The CDR3 DNA reads as TGTGCCAGCACCCCCGGGGCTAGCGGGGGGACGCCGTATTTT. Amino acid sequence: CASTPGASGGTPYF. Filled out from reference TRBV7-9 and TRBJ2-3, the complete variable domain reads DTGVSQNPRHKITKRGQNVTFRCDPISEHNRLYWYRQTLGQGPEFLTYFQNEAQLEKSRLLSDRFSAERPKGSFSTLEIQRTEQGDSAMYLCASTPGASGGTPYFGPGTRLTVL.

The chain carries TRBV11-3 and TRBJ2-7; 7 bases line up with TRBD1. Unmatched junction bases numbered 3, after V lost 2 bases and J lost 2 bases. CDR3 size: 14 residues. Germline assignment: CDR1 SGHNT and CDR2 YENEEA. DNA for the CDR3: TGTGCCAGCAGCTTAAGGGACAGACCCTACGAGCAGTACTTC. As protein: CASSLRDRPYEQYF. Based on the CDR3 plus reference TRBV11-3 and TRBJ2-7, the full variable domain is EAGVVQSPRYKIIEKKQPVAFWCNPISGHNTLYWYLQNLGQGPELLIRYENEEAVDDSQLPKDRFSAERLKGVDSTLKIQPAELGDSAVYLCASSLRDRPYEQYFGPGTRLTVT.

The V gene is TRBV30, the J gene TRBJ1-2, with D uncertain. The germline V gene encodes CDR1 GTSNPN and CDR2 SVGIG (reference sequence). CDR3 length equals 14 residues. The V end lost 1 base, the J end lost 4 bases, and 13 bases lay between the germline ends. In nucleotides, the CDR3 is TGTGCCTGGAGTGGCGAGCACACTAGCTATGGCTACACCTTC. As protein: CAWSGEHTSYGYTF.

The chain joins TRBV7-9 to TRBJ2-3, with 7 bases lining up with TRBD1. V lost 1 base, J lost 0 bases, and 1 base stayed unmatched. Germline V lookup: CDR1 SEHNR, CDR2 FQNEAQ (reference sequence). The CDR3 length is 15 residues. The CDR3 here is CASSLGDRSTDTQYF. The DNA of the CDR3 is TGTGCCAGCAGCTTAGGGGACAGAAGCACAGATACGCAGTATTTT.

This clone was counted a few times. The chain is built from TRBV14 and TRBJ2-6; D unclear. Germline-derived CDR1 and CDR2 are SGHDN and FVKESK. Trimming shortened V by 5 bases and J by 7 bases, and 12 bases separated the two germline ends. This CDR3 is 14 amino acids long. CDR3: CASSSHSIANVLTF. The CDR3 DNA reads as TGTGCCAGCAGCTCCCACAGCATAGCCAACGTCCTGACTTTC.

The chain joins TRBV7-9 to TRBJ2-7; TRBD2 is a possible D gene (5 bases). CDR1 is SEHNR and CDR2 is FQNEAQ in the germline V gene (reference sequence). Trimming pared 1 base from V and 5 bases from J, leaving 12 bases between. The CDR3 is 14 amino acids. In DNA form, the CDR3 reads TGTGCCAGCAGCTTAGGGTTATCCGGGGACGAGCAGTACTTC. Residues: CASSLGLSGDEQYF.

This clone was seen a handful of times. V usage is TRBV11-2 and J usage is TRBJ2-7; 7 nucleotides agree with TRBD1. Germline CDR1 and CDR2: SGHAT and FQNNGV. The CDR3 runs to 14 residues. After removal of 2 bases from V and 3 bases from J, the junction contained 4 bases not matched to a gene. In nucleotides, the CDR3 is TGTGCCAGCAGCTTACAGACAGGGTTCTACGAGCAGTACTTC. Its protein product is CASSLQTGFYEQYF.

V gene TRBV10-3 combines with J gene TRBJ1-5; the D gene is possibly TRBD1 (6 bases). Looked up from germline, CDR1 is ENHRY and CDR2 is SYGVKD. With 6 bases removed from V and 3 bases from J, the gap between germline ends came to 12 bases. The CDR3 consists of 14 residues. The CDR3 DNA reads TGTGCCATCAGCTCCCGGACAGACAATCAGCCCCAGCATTTT. Translated: CAISSRTDNQPQHF.

Many counts were recorded for this clone. J is TRBJ1-4 and V is TRBV19, with 9 bases fitting TRBD1. V lost 5 bases, J lost 7 bases, and 8 bases stayed unmatched. Germline V gene sequence: CDR1 LNHDA, CDR2 SQIVND (reference sequence). The CDR3 consists of 15 residues. DNA of the CDR3: TGTGCCAGTAGTTTCGGGACAGGGAGGGGTGAAAAACTGTTTTTT. Protein: CASSFGTGRGEKLFF.

The chain recombines TRBV6-5 with TRBJ2-3; D remains unclear. V shed 6 bases and J shed 7 bases, with 11 bases lying between them. CDR3 size: 12 residues. Germline loops: CDR1 MNHEY, CDR2 SVGAGI. The CDR3 sequence: CASRSFPHTQYF. For the CDR3, the DNA is TGTGCCAGCAGATCCTTCCCCCATACGCAGTATTTT.

The rearrangement joins TRBV15 to TRBJ1-6; 9 bases fit TRBD1. The ends lost 5 bases at V and 8 bases at J; junction bases unmatched: 7. This CDR3 contains 15 residues. Germline assignment: CDR1 LNHNV and CDR2 YYDKDF (reference sequence). Here the CDR3 reads CATSRSDRGDSPLHF. CDR3 nucleotides: TGTGCCACCAGCCGGTCGGACAGGGGTGATTCACCCCTCCACTTT.

The chain links TRBV2 to TRBJ2-2; 8 bases are a match to TRBD2. J lost 6 bases, V lost 7 bases, and 13 bases had no gene match. Germline V lookup: CDR1 SNHLY, CDR2 FYNNEI. CDR3 length: 16 residues. Here the CDR3 reads CASTRVGTRSSGELFF. The CDR3 region has the DNA TGTGCCAGCACCCGAGTCGGGACTAGAAGTTCCGGGGAGCTGTTTTTT.

The chain uses TRBV4-1 and TRBJ2-2; 7 positions agree with TRBD1. The germline V gene has CDR1 MGHRA and CDR2 YSYEKL. The J segment lost 4 bases and the V segment lost 2 bases, leaving 7 bases of the junction unmatched. The CDR3 extends over 16 amino acids. CDR3: CASSQIQGRGTGELFF. As DNA, the CDR3 is TGCGCCAGCAGCCAAATACAGGGGAGAGGCACCGGGGAGCTGTTTTTT.

The V call is TRBV5-6, the J call TRBJ2-5; 9 bases line up with TRBD1. The trim removed 6 bases at V and 1 base at J, leaving 7 bases unmatched. The CDR3 totals 15 residues. CDR1 and CDR2 from the germline V gene are SGHDT and YYEEEE. The CDR3 nucleotides are TGTGCCAGCACCGGGACAGGGAAGTCCCAAGAGACCCAGTACTTC. Translated, it gives CASTGTGKSQETQYF. The full variable domain, completed using reference TRBV5-6 and TRBJ2-5, is DAGVTQSPTHLIKTRGQQVTLRCSPKSGHDTVSWYQQALGQGPQFIFQYYEEEERQRGNFPDRFSGHQFPNYSSELNVNALLLGDSALYLCASTGTGKSQETQYFGPGTRLLVL.

This clone was picked up many times. The rearrangement links TRBV9 to TRBJ2-3, with 8 bases fitting TRBD2. Per germline, CDR1 SGDLS and CDR2 YYNGEE. The ends lost 1 base at V and 0 bases at J; junction bases unmatched: 4. The CDR3 is 16 amino acids. The CDR3 loop reads CASSVSAGGSTDTQYF. The CDR3 DNA follows: TGTGCCAGCAGCGTATCTGCGGGGGGCAGCACAGATACGCAGTATTTT.

This clone was seen a handful of times. This chain links TRBV5-1 with TRBJ2-3, with a tentative D call TRBD2 (6 bases). This CDR3 contains 15 residues. Germline V gives CDR1 SGHRS, CDR2 YFSETQ. Trimming cost V 3 bases and J 0 bases, with 11 bases left between them. The CDR3 coding sequence is TGCGCCAGCAGCTCACTAGCAGTGAGCACAGATACGCAGTATTTT. Amino acid sequence: CASSSLAVSTDTQYF.

J is TRBJ2-5 and V is TRBV29-1; tentatively, D is TRBD2 (5 bases). The germline V gene encodes CDR1 SQVTM and CDR2 ANQGSEA. The CDR3 covers 12 residues. Trimming pared 7 bases from V and 5 bases from J, leaving 14 bases between. CDR3 nucleotides: TGCAGCGCCCGGACTGCCGTGGAGACCCAGTACTTC. Protein: CSARTAVETQYF.

The chain employs TRBV9 and TRBJ1-6, with 7 nucleotides matching TRBD1. This CDR3 is 14 amino acids long. From germline, CDR1 is SGDLS and CDR2 YYNGEE. With V trimmed by 6 bases and J by 7 bases, 7 bases remained unmatched. CDR3 loop: CASKGAVPNSPLHF. The CDR3 nucleotides are TGTGCCAGCAAGGGGGCAGTACCGAATTCACCCCTCCACTTT.

The chain couples TRBV30 to TRBJ2-5, with 7 bases fitting TRBD2. CDR1 is GTSNPN, CDR2 SVGIG, per germline (reference sequence). The CDR3 has 16 amino acids. V shed 2 bases, J shed 5 bases, and the junction held 14 bases outside the gene matches. This CDR3 is CAWSLGRWGGQETQYF. As DNA, the CDR3 is TGTGCCTGGAGTTTGGGCCGGTGGGGGGGTCAGGAGACCCAGTACTTC.

V and J are TRBV10-2 and TRBJ2-7; 9 bases align to TRBD1. This CDR3 region has 14 residues. J lost 5 bases, V lost 7 bases, and 9 bases had no gene match. Germline loops: CDR1 WSHSY, CDR2 SAAADI. The CDR3 DNA reads TGCGCCAGCAAGCCTGCCGGGACAGGGAACGAGCAGTACTTC. This encodes CASKPAGTGNEQYF.

The chain links TRBV7-9 to TRBJ1-6; D is unclear. CDR1 and CDR2 from the germline V gene are SEHNR and FQNEAQ (reference sequence). The CDR3 loop spans 14 amino acids. Trimming removed 5 bases from V and 9 bases from J, with 14 bases in between. The CDR3 loop reads CASSADGDTSPLHF. CDR3 coding DNA: TGTGCCAGCAGCGCGGACGGGGATACTTCACCCCTCCACTTT.

This clone was observed a few times. This chain links TRBV2 with TRBJ2-7; D may be TRBD1 (7 bases). Germline CDR1 SNHLY, CDR2 FYNNEI. This CDR3 is built from 14 residues. Trimming removed 8 bases from V and 6 bases from J, with 20 bases in between. The CDR3 DNA reads as TGTGCCAGCGCCCCGGGGGACAGCTCTCGCGAGCAGTACTTC. It translates to CASAPGDSSREQYF.

J is TRBJ2-1 and V is TRBV27; D is perhaps TRBD1 (7 bases). The CDR3 runs to 14 residues. With 5 bases removed from V and 10 bases from J, the gap between germline ends came to 18 bases. Germline V gene data show CDR1 as MNHEY and CDR2 as SMNVEV (reference sequence). CDR3 in amino acids: CASSPQGRFNEQFF. The CDR3 nucleotides are TGTGCCAGCAGTCCACAGGGGAGGTTTAACGAGCAGTTCTTC.

CDR3 residues: CASSLTGVMNTEAFF. Written as DNA, the CDR3 is TGCGCCAGCAGCTTGACAGGGGTCATGAACACTGAAGCTTTCTTT. The V and J genes are TRBV5-1 and TRBJ1-1, with 7 bases aligning to TRBD1. CDR1 is SGHRS, CDR2 YFSETQ, per germline. The J segment lost 0 bases and the V segment lost 1 base, leaving 3 bases of the junction unmatched. The CDR3 loop spans 15 amino acids.

The chain carries TRBV7-9 and TRBJ1-2; D possibly corresponds to TRBD1 (6 bases). The ends were cut back, 6 bases at V and 6 bases at J, with 11 bases in the middle. This CDR3 spans 12 amino acids. Looked up from germline, CDR1 is SEHNR and CDR2 is FQNEAQ (reference sequence). The CDR3 is CASRIGGDGYTF. CDR3 DNA sequence: TGTGCCAGCAGAATAGGGGGGGATGGCTACACCTTC.